This TCR beta chain was recovered during a study of blood T cell repertoires in COVID-19. Study background: Acute and convalescent COVID-19 samples came from the United States, Italy and Spain. The cDNA or gDNA used as material had been derived from T cells, B-cell-depleted T cells, or PBMCs.

Authors' data handling: Estimated nucleated cell counts came from reference gene primer amplification. Here immunoSEQ multiplex PCR was the method, and the copy in TCRdb shows in-frame clones only, minus some. V, J and clone size are those of that table, while D and trimming were read from the DNA. The table lists 130,000 or so clones, around 87% of them singletons. Trimming took off 4 bases at V and 5 bases at J, with 12 bases between the two ends. Germline V CDR1 and CDR2: MGHRA, YSYEKL. The CDR3 totals 14 residues. V usage is TRBV4-1 and J usage is TRBJ1-5; D is possibly TRBD1 (5 bases). Sequencing was carried out using peripheral blood. This sequence originates from a man between 50 and 59 years old with active COVID-19. CDR3 in amino acids: CASSLQGGDQPQHF. DNA of the CDR3: TGCGCCAGCAGCCTCCAGGGAGGAGATCAGCCCCAGCATTTT.